Each of the 6 T cell receptor beta chains below was sequenced from the same sample in a study of T cells in Graves' hyperthyroidism and ophthalmopathy. TCR beta CDR3 regions were amplified from RNA. First-round RT-PCR of the TCR CDR3 relied on the HTBI primer set. TCRdb re-derived calls from the multiplex PCR reads in MiXCR, one entry per CDR3 protein. The sample lists 300,000 to 350,000 distinct CDR3 sequences, around a fifth seen once, with under 55% in the top ten. The sequencing sample was made of blood. The source of these receptors is a woman aged 45-65 years with Graves' hyperthyroidism.

This clonotype was recorded many times. The chain links TRBV7-2 to TRBJ2-3; TRBD1 matches 9 bases. The length of the CDR3 is 15 residues. V lost 2 bases and J lost 4; bases outside the gene matches: 4. The germline V gene has CDR1 SGHTA and CDR2 FQGNSA. CDR3 sequence reads: CASSLWGQGADTQYF. CDR3 nucleotides: TGTGCCAGCAGCTTATGGGGACAGGGCGCAGATACGCAGTATTTT.

This clonotype was observed a few times. The chain carries TRBV6-2 or TRBV6-3 and TRBJ2-3; D unclear. Germline V gene data show CDR1 as MNHEY and CDR2 as SVGEGT. V lost 3 bases and J 5 bases, leaving 12 bases between the germline ends. CDR3 size: 14 residues. The CDR3 region has the DNA TGTGCCAGCAGTTATAAGCAGGTGGGAGATACGCAGTATTTT. As protein: CASSYKQVGDTQYF.

CDR3 residues: CASMGAGGRLSNQPQHF. CDR3 bases: TGTGCCAGTATGGGGGCGGGAGGGAGACTAAGCAATCAGCCCCAGCATTTT. The gene calls are TRBV19 and TRBJ1-5, with D tentatively TRBD1 (6 bases). The CDR3 runs to 17 residues. Trimming took off 7 bases at V and 1 base at J, with 20 bases between the two ends. Looked up from germline, CDR1 is LNHDA and CDR2 is SQIVND (reference sequence).

Notes on this clonotype: This may stem from a read error, because a much larger clone lies one nucleotide away. DNA for the CDR3: TGTGCCAGCAGTTTCTTTAGCGGGGGGATCACCTACGAGCAGCACTTC. It yields the protein CASSFFSGGITYEQHF. The chain joins TRBV28 to TRBJ2-7, with TRBD2 matching 10 bases. Per the germline V gene, CDR1 is MDHEN and CDR2 is SYDVKM. The CDR3 length is 16 residues.

This clonotype was seen at least ten times. The gene calls are TRBV5-1 and TRBJ1-1; possibly TRBD1 for D (5 bases). The CDR3 consists of 15 residues. V lost 0 bases to trimming and J lost 1 base, with 10 bases between them. CDR1 and CDR2 from the germline V gene are SGHRS and YFSETQ. For the CDR3, the DNA is TGCGCCAGCAGCTTGGTCCAGGGCAAGAACACTGAAGCTTTCTTT. It specifies CASSLVQGKNTEAFF.

The chain has TRBV5-1 and TRBJ2-1; possibly TRBD2 for D (5 bases). Germline V gene data show CDR1 as SGHRS and CDR2 as YFSETQ. The CDR3 has 14 amino acids. Trimming pared 4 bases from V and 4 bases from J, leaving 12 bases between. The CDR3 here is CASSLSGPYNEQFF. In DNA form, the CDR3 reads TGCGCCAGCAGCCTGAGCGGACCATACAATGAGCAGTTCTTC.